A single sample gave rise to the 20 T cell receptor beta chains below, sequenced in a study of cytomegalovirus exposure and HLA in healthy donors. The PCR contained 60 Vbeta and 13 Jbeta primers. TCRdb keeps only in-frame clones here, not all; method: immunoSEQ multiplex PCR. Of about 200,000 clones detected, about 87% appear once; the ten largest clones hold roughly 1.9%. The sample taken for sequencing was PBMCs. The receptors stem from a woman in her late teens or twenties in good health and CMV-seronegative.

The chain employs TRBV10-3 and TRBJ1-5; D uncertain. Per germline, CDR1 ENHRY and CDR2 SYGVKD. This CDR3 is built from 16 residues. V lost 0 bases, J lost 1 base, and 10 bases lay in between. CDR3 loop: CAISESYRGSNQPQHF. Written as DNA, the CDR3 is TGTGCCATCAGTGAGTCATATCGGGGAAGCAATCAGCCCCAGCATTTT.

This clone was detected only a few times. The chain carries TRBV5-1 and TRBJ1-5, with D perhaps matching TRBD1 (5 bases). V was pared by 4 bases and J by 11 bases, with 22 bases between. The CDR3 is made up of 15 amino acids. Germline CDR1 reads SGHRS; CDR2 reads YFSETQ. The CDR3 is CASSTGRSGTSSQHF. Written as DNA, the CDR3 is TGCGCCAGCAGCACCGGTCGGTCAGGGACTTCGTCCCAGCATTTT. The entire variable domain, with the rest obtained from reference TRBV5-1 and TRBJ1-5, is as follows: KAGVTQTPRYLIKTRGQQVTLSCSPISGHRSVSWYQQTPGQGLQFLFEYFSETQRNKGNFPGRFSGRQFSNSRSEMNVSTLELGDSALYLCASSTGRSGTSSQHFGDGTRLSIL.

V and J are TRBV10-3 and TRBJ1-2; possible D gene TRBD1, 6 bases. The CDR3 is 16 amino acids. Germline V gives CDR1 ENHRY, CDR2 SYGVKD. V was cut by 4 bases and J by 3 bases, with 18 bases left in between. CDR3 sequence: CAISALGGPEDYGYTF. CDR3 nucleotide sequence: TGTGCCATCAGTGCCTTGGGGGGGCCCGAGGACTATGGCTACACCTTC.

The chain combines TRBV7-8 with TRBJ1-5, with TRBD1 matching 8 bases. The V and J ends lost 6 bases and 0 bases, in that order; junction bases with no gene match: 4. CDR1 is SGHVS, CDR2 FQNEAQ, per germline. The CDR3 length is 15 residues. CDR3 sequence: CASRPGTGSNQPQHF. CDR3 in DNA: TGTGCCAGCAGGCCCGGGACAGGTAGCAATCAGCCCCAGCATTTT. The full variable domain, rest sourced from reference TRBV7-8 and TRBJ1-5, is GAGVSQSPRYKVAKRGQDVALRCDPISGHVSLFWYQQALGQGPEFLTYFQNEAQLDKSGLPSDRFFAERPEGSVSTLKIQRTQQEDSAVYLCASRPGTGSNQPQHFGDGTRLSIL.

Only a few counts were recorded for this clone. The genes are TRBV7-2 and TRBJ2-2; the match to TRBD2 covers 8 bases. The CDR3 covers 15 residues. Germline V gene sequence: CDR1 SGHTA, CDR2 FQGNSA. V shed 0 bases and J 7 bases; nucleotides not matched to a gene: 4. CDR3 residues: CASSLASGGFGELFF. The CDR3 coding sequence is TGTGCCAGCAGCTTAGCAAGCGGGGGATTCGGGGAGCTGTTTTTT.

This chain uses TRBV2 with TRBJ1-3; weak D call: TRBD1 (5 bases). The CDR3 has 15 amino acids. Germline CDR1 SNHLY, CDR2 FYNNEI. V was trimmed by 6 bases and J by 0 bases, leaving 12 bases between them. The CDR3, as DNA: TGTGCCAGCAGCGGGGGGGTCAACTCTGGAAACACCATATATTTT. Protein: CASSGGVNSGNTIYF.

CDR3 DNA sequence: TGCGCCAGCAGGCAACTCCGCAGGGGCAATAACTATGGCTACACCTTC. Translated, it gives CASRQLRRGNNYGYTF. The rearrangement joins TRBV4-1 to TRBJ1-2; possibly TRBD1 for D (6 bases). Germline CDR1 reads MGHRA; CDR2 reads YSYEKL. The V end was cut by 6 bases, the J end by 1 base, with 18 bases between. There are 16 residues in the CDR3.

The V gene is TRBV10-3, the J gene TRBJ1-5; a possible D gene is TRBD1 (6 bases). CDR1 and CDR2 from the germline V gene are ENHRY and SYGVKD. CDR3 length: 14 residues. Trimming removed 4 bases from V and 4 bases from J, with 11 bases in between. CDR3 nucleotides: TGTGCCATCAGTGGGACAGCCGCGAATCAGCCCCAGCATTTT. It yields the protein CAISGTAANQPQHF.

This sequence joins TRBV4-1 and TRBJ2-3, with TRBD2 matching over 9 bases. Losses at the gene ends were 2 bases for V and 6 bases for J; bases not matched to a gene: 6. Germline loops: CDR1 MGHRA, CDR2 YSYEKL. The CDR3 spans 15 residues. The DNA for the CDR3 is TGCGCCAGCAGCCAATCCGGGACTAGCCCCGATACGCAGTATTTT. Its translation: CASSQSGTSPDTQYF.

The CDR3: CASSQGPARGIGQPQHF. The DNA for the CDR3 is TGCGCCAGCAGCCAAGGACCGGCACGGGGAATCGGTCAGCCCCAGCATTTT. The chain combines TRBV4-1 with TRBJ1-5; D unresolved. Trimming removed 1 base from V and 6 bases from J, with 19 bases in between. Germline CDR1 is MGHRA and CDR2 is YSYEKL. The CDR3 spans 17 residues.

V is TRBV2 and J is TRBJ2-7; the match to TRBD2 covers 9 bases. The length of the CDR3 is 13 residues. The trim removed 4 bases at V and 4 bases at J, leaving 2 bases unmatched. Germline-derived CDR1 and CDR2 are SNHLY and FYNNEI. The CDR3 spells CASSGLAGYEQYF. The CDR3 DNA reads as TGTGCCAGCAGTGGCCTAGCGGGGTACGAGCAGTACTTC. The whole variable domain, remainder taken from reference TRBV2 and TRBJ2-7, is EPEVTQTPSHQVTQMGQEVILRCVPISNHLYFYWYRQILGQKVEFLVSFYNNEISEKSEIFDDQFSVERPDGSNFTLKIRSTKLEDSAMYFCASSGLAGYEQYFGPGTRLTVT.

The rearrangement uses TRBV5-6 and TRBJ2-7, with 10 bases matching TRBD2. V shed 2 bases, J shed 6 bases, and the junction held 11 bases outside the gene matches. This CDR3 is 16 amino acids long. Looked up from germline, CDR1 is SGHDT and CDR2 is YYEEEE. The chain's CDR3 is CASSFKAVAGGGEQYF. CDR3 nucleotides: TGTGCCAGCAGCTTCAAAGCTGTAGCGGGAGGAGGCGAGCAGTACTTC.

The chain is built from TRBV27 and TRBJ2-1; TRBD2 is a possible D gene (6 bases). The germline CDR1 and CDR2 sequences are MNHEY and SMNVEV (reference sequence). The CDR3 totals 13 residues. V was trimmed by 3 bases and J by 7 bases, leaving 10 bases between them. The DNA of the CDR3 is TGTGCCAGCAGTTTTGGAGGGCGGAATGAGCAGTTCTTC. It specifies CASSFGGRNEQFF.

The V and J genes are TRBV2 and TRBJ1-4; 7 bases match TRBD1. The CDR3 consists of 14 residues. From germline, CDR1 is SNHLY and CDR2 FYNNEI. The junction had 8 bases not matched to a gene; V was cut back by 7 bases and J by 6 bases. The CDR3 loop reads CASTYDRADEKLFF. CDR3 DNA sequence: TGTGCCAGCACCTACGACAGGGCCGATGAAAAACTGTTTTTT.

This chain links TRBV4-2 with TRBJ1-1; possibly TRBD1 for D (5 bases). Germline V gene lookup returns CDR1 LGHNA and CDR2 YNFKEQ. Trimming cost V 4 bases and J 3 bases, with 21 bases left between them. CDR3 length: 17 residues. CDR3 nucleotides: TGTGCCAGCAGCCTAGACGCAAAGGCAGGGTTTGACACTGAAGCTTTCTTT. This codes for CASSLDAKAGFDTEAFF.

J is TRBJ1-1 and V is TRBV7-9; D unresolved. Germline lookup yields CDR1 SEHNR and CDR2 FQNEAQ (reference sequence). V was trimmed by 3 bases and J by 0 bases, leaving 23 bases between them. The CDR3 has 19 amino acids. In DNA form, the CDR3 reads TGTGCCAGCAGCTTCGGACCGGGCCTTGGGAGGAAACTGAACACTGAAGCTTTCTTT. Its protein product is CASSFGPGLGRKLNTEAFF.

The chain combines TRBV5-1 with TRBJ1-5; perhaps TRBD1 as D (6 bases). The length of the CDR3 is 15 residues. The germline gives CDR1 SGHRS, CDR2 YFSETQ. Trimming took off 1 base at V and 4 bases at J, with 12 bases between the two ends. The CDR3 sequence is CASSLRTGRNQPQHF. CDR3 nucleotides: TGCGCCAGCAGCTTGCGCACAGGGAGAAATCAGCCCCAGCATTTT.

This clone has just one count. The V and J genes are TRBV4-2 and TRBJ1-2; 7 bases line up with TRBD1. The length of the CDR3 is 17 residues. J was trimmed by 3 bases and V by 0 bases; bases with no gene match: 10. The germline V gene encodes CDR1 LGHNA and CDR2 YNFKEQ. The DNA for the CDR3 is TGTGCCAGCAGCCAAGATCTAATGGACAGGACCTACTATGGCTACACCTTC. Translating it yields CASSQDLMDRTYYGYTF.

This clone appeared a few times. V and J are TRBV27 and TRBJ1-1, with 8 bases that match TRBD1. The CDR3 is 16 amino acids. Germline trimming cut 6 bases from V and 7 bases from J; bases unmatched to any gene: 16. Germline CDR1 and CDR2: MNHEY and SMNVEV (reference sequence). CDR3 sequence reads: CASRSPGTGGRGEAFF. Here the CDR3 DNA reads TGTGCCAGCAGATCCCCTGGGACAGGAGGAAGGGGTGAAGCTTTCTTT.

The chain has TRBV10-1 and TRBJ2-1, with 8 bases aligning to TRBD1. V shed 6 bases and J 5 bases; nucleotides not matched to a gene: 3. From germline, CDR1 is WNHNN and CDR2 SYGVQD (reference sequence). CDR3 length: 13 residues. The CDR3 protein is CASRDREDNEQFF. In DNA form, the CDR3 reads TGCGCCAGCAGGGACAGGGAGGACAATGAGCAGTTCTTC.